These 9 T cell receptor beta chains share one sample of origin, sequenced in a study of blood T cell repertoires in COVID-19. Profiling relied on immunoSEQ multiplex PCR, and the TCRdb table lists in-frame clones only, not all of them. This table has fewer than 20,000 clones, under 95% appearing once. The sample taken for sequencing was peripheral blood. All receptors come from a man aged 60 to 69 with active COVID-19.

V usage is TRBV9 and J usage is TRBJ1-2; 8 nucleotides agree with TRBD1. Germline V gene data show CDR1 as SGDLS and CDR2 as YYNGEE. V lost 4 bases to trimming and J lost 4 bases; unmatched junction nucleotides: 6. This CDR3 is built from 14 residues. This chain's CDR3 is CASSRGTGAYGYTF. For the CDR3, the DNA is TGTGCCAGCAGCAGAGGGACAGGAGCCTATGGCTACACCTTC.

The CDR3 sequence is CASSEPGGRGETQYF. In nucleotides, the CDR3 is TGTGCCAGCAGTGAACCGGGGGGGCGGGGAGAGACCCAGTACTTC. The chain joins TRBV2 to TRBJ2-5; 8 nucleotides agree with TRBD2. In germline, CDR1 is SNHLY, CDR2 FYNNEI. V lost 2 bases, J lost 4 bases, and 6 bases stayed unmatched. This CDR3 has 15 residues.

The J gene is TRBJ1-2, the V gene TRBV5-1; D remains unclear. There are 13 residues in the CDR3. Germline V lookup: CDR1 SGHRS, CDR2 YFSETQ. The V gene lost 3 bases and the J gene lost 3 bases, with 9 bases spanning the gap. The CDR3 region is CASSSGVDYGYTF. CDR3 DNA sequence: TGCGCCAGCAGCTCAGGTGTGGACTATGGCTACACCTTC.

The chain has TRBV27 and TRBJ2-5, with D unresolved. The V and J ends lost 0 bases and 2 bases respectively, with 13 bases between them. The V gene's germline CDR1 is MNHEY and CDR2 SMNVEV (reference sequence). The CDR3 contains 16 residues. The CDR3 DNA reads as TGTGCCAGCAGTTTATCGGCCGCGGCTACGCAAGAGACCCAGTACTTC. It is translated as CASSLSAAATQETQYF.

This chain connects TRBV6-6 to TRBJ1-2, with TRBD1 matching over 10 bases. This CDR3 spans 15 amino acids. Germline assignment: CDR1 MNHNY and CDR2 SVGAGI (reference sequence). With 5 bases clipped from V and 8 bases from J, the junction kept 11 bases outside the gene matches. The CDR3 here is CASSRQGARVGGYTF. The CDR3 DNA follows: TGTGCCAGCAGTCGACAGGGGGCGCGGGTAGGGGGCTACACCTTC.

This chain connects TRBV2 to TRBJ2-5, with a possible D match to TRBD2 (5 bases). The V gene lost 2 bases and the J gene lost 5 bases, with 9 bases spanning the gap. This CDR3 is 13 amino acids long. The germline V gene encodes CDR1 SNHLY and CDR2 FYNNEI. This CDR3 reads CASSERGYETQYF. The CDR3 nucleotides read TGTGCCAGCAGTGAACGCGGGTATGAGACCCAGTACTTC.

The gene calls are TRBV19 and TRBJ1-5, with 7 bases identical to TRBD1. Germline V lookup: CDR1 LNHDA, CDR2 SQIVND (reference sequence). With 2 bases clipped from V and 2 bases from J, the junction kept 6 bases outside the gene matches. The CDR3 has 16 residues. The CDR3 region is CASSIRGGSGNQPQHF. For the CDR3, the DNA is TGTGCCAGTAGTATACGAGGGGGCAGCGGCAATCAGCCCCAGCATTTT.

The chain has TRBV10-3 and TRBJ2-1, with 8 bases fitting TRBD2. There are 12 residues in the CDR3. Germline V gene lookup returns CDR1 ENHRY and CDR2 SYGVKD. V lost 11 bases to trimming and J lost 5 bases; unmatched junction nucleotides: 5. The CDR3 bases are TGTGCCGGTAGCGGGGTGGACAATGAGCAGTTCTTC. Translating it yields CAGSGVDNEQFF.

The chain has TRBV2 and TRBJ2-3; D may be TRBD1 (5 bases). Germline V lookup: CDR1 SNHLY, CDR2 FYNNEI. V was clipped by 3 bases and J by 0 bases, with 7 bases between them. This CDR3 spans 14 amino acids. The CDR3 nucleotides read TGTGCCAGCAGTGATAGACAGAGCACAGATACGCAGTATTTT. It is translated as CASSDRQSTDTQYF.